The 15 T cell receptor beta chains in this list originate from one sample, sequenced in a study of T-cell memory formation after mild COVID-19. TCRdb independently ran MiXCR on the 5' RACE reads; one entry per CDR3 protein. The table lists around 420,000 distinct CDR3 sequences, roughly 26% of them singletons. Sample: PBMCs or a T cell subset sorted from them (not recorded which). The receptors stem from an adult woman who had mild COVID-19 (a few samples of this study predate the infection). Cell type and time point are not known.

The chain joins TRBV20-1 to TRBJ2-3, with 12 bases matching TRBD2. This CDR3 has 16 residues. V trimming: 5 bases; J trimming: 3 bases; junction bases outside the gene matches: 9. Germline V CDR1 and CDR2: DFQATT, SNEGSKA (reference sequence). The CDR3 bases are TGCAGTGCTGGCTACCCCGGGACTAGCGGGACAGATACGCAGTATTTT. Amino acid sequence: CSAGYPGTSGTDTQYF.

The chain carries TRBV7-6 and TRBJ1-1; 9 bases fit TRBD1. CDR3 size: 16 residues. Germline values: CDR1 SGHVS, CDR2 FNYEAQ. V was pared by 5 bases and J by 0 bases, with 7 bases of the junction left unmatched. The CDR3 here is CASSLGQGSMNTEAFF. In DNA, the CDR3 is TGTGCCAGCAGCCTAGGACAGGGGAGTATGAACACTGAAGCTTTCTTT.

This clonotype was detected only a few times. CDR3 nucleotide sequence: TGTGCCAGCAGCCAACTACCGGGACTAGCGGGTAACGGGGAGCTGTTTTTT. Amino acids: CASSQLPGLAGNGELFF. The rearrangement joins TRBV7-3 to TRBJ2-2, with 12 bases identical to TRBD2. The CDR3 contains 17 residues. Germline V gene sequence: CDR1 SGHTA, CDR2 FQGTGA. V lost 5 bases and J lost 7; bases outside the gene matches: 11.

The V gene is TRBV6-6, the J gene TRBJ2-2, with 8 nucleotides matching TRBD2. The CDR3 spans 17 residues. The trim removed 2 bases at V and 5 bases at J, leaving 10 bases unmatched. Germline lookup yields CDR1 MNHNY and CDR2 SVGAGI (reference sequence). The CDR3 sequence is CASSYPGGAGVTGELFF. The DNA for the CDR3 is TGTGCCAGCAGTTACCCCGGGGGAGCGGGGGTTACCGGGGAGCTGTTTTTT.

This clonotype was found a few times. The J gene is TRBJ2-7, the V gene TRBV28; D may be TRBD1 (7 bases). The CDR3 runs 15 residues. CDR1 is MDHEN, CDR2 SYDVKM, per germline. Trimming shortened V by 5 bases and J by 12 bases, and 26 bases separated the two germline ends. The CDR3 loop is CASSTSWDSPGVVYF. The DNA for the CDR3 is TGTGCCAGCAGTACCTCCTGGGACAGCCCGGGGGTGGTGTACTTC.

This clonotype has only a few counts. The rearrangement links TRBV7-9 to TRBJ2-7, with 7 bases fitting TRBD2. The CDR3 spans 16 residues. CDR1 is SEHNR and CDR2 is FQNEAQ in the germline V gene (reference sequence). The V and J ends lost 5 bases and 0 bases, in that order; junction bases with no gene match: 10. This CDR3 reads CASSGPGGISSYEQYF. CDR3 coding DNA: TGTGCCAGCAGCGGGCCGGGAGGAATAAGCTCCTACGAGCAGTACTTC.

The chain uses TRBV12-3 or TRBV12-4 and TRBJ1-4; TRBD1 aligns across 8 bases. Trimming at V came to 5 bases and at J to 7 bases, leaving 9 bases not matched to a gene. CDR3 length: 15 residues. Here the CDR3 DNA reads TGTGCCAGCAGTCAAAGGACAGGGTCTGGTGAAAAACTGTTTTTT. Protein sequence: CASSQRTGSGEKLFF.

CDR3 protein: CATSDRADYNEQFF. The CDR3 DNA reads TGTGCCACCAGTGATCGAGCGGACTACAATGAGCAGTTCTTC. This rearrangement joins TRBV24-1 to TRBJ2-1, with D tentatively TRBD2 (5 bases). The CDR3 length is 14 residues. CDR1 and CDR2 from the germline V gene are KGHDR and SFDVKD. V shed 3 bases and J shed 3 bases, with 8 bases lying between them.

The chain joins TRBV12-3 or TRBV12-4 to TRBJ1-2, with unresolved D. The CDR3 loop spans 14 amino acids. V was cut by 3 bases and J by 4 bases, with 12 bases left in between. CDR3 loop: CASSLRAGFYGYTF. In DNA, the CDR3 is TGTGCCAGCAGTTTGAGGGCCGGGTTCTATGGCTACACCTTC.

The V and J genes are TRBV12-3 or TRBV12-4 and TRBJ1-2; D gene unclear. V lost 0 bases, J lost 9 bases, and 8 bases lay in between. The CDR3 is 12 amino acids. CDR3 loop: CASSLATGSYTF. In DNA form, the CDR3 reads TGTGCCAGCAGTTTAGCGACCGGGAGCTACACCTTC.

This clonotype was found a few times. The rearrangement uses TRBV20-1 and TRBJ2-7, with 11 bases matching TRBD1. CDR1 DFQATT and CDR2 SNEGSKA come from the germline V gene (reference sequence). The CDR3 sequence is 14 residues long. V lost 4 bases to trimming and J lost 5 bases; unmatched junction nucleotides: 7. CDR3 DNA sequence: TGCAGTGCTATGACGCCGGGACAGGGGGACGAGCAGTACTTC. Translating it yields CSAMTPGQGDEQYF.

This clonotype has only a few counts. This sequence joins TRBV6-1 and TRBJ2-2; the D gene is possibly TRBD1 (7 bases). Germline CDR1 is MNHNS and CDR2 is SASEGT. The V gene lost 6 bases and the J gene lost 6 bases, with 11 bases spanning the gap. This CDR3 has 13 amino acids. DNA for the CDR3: TGTGCCAGCAGAACAGGGGAGGCCGGGGAGCTGTTTTTT. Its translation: CASRTGEAGELFF.

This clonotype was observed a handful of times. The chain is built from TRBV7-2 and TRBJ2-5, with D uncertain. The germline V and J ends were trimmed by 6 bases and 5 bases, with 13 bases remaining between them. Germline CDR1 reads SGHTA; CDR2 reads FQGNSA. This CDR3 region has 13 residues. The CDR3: CASRTYLEETQYF. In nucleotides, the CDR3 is TGTGCCAGCAGGACCTATTTGGAGGAGACCCAGTACTTC.

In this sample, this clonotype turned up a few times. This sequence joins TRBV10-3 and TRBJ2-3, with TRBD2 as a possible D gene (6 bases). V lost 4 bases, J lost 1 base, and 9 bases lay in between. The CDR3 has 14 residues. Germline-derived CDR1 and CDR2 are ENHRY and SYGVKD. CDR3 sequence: CAISAEGGTDTQYF. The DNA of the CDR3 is TGTGCCATCAGTGCGGAGGGTGGCACAGATACGCAGTATTTT.

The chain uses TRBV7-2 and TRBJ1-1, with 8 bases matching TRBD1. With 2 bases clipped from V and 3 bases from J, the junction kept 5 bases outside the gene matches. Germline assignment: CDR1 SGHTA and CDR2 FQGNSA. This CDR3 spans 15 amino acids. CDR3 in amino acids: CASSLLQGAHTEAFF. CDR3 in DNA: TGTGCCAGCAGCTTATTGCAGGGGGCTCACACTGAAGCTTTCTTT.